This entry concerns a single T cell receptor beta chain. The sample holds a few counts of this clonotype. The antigen it recognizes is unknown. A read error may account for a junction end that differs from germline. Inclusive of the bounding cysteine and phenylalanine, the CDR3 is 13 residues long. The CDR3 DNA has 39 bases and is translated from base 1. CDR1 MGHDK and CDR2 SYGVNS were looked up in the germline V gene. This entry belongs to a study of T cell repertoires in cytomegalovirus infection (dated by TCRdb to between 2018 and 2020). The study in broad terms: Peptide stimulations targeted recently identified HLA-C-restricted CMV epitopes, whose presentation resists viral immunomodulation, together with well-studied HLA-B-restricted epitopes. Because public TCR beta signatures pointed to carriage of CMV infection together with the matching HLA type, the HLA type of each donor mattered for the analysis. What the research found in general, with its limitations: The ex vivo response was dominated by HLA-C-restricted CMV-specific TCR beta clonotypes, which also provided the single most frequent clonotype in two of eight donors. Cumulative frequency of public TCR beta family members discriminated carriers of CMV infection plus the relevant HLA type in this cohort and an independent approximately 370-donor cohort.

According to the study, the label for this sample's treatment or condition signals: in vitro stimulation with specific CMV peptide epitopes to enrich CMV-specific T cells. Sequencing instrument: Illumina HiSeq 1500. The raw public data were reprocessed by TCRdb itself: fastp quality trimming at Q25, MiXCR clonotype calling, in-frame beta chains only. Identical CDR3 proteins give one entry, which carries the most common genes and DNA. The sample records a few hundred thousand distinct CDR3 sequences, 22% of which are singletons. Clones ranked in the top ten supply 15% to 20% of the sample. The sequence was obtained from a human donor in good health (CMV status not recorded). Some clones in this sample may be carry-over from other donors' samples. The sequencing used cultured PBMCs, collected from culture after CMV antigen stimulation. This sequence uses TRBV25-1 and TRBJ2-1; TRBD1 agrees with 7 junctional bases. For the CDR3, the sequence is CASSAATGQMVAF. The DNA reads as follows: TGTGCCAGCAGTGCGGCAACGGGACAGATGGTAGCCTTC.